This TCR beta chain was identified in a study of blood T cell repertoires in COVID-19 (dated by TCRdb to about 2020). General notes on the study: The collaborator samples originated in the United States, Italy and Spain and spanned the acute and convalescent phases of COVID-19. Samples came from the ongoing ImmuneRACE study (first 160 participants) plus 1,254 subjects from 6 global collaborators. Sample metadata almost always included a de-identified subject ID, COVID-19 status, age in years and sex. The dataset comprised deeply sampled blood TCRbeta repertoires from subjects exposed to, actively infected with, or recovered from COVID-19. The prospective study material was composed of cDNA or gDNA derived from T cells, B-cell-depleted T cells, or PBMCs. A freely available public database, intended as a resource for researchers studying the immune response to SARS-CoV-2, is where the repertoires were released. Where available, HLA class I and class II types were obtained from metadata supplied by the sample provider rather than from assay-based typing. What the work shows at the level of the full study, not this receptor alone: How much clinical and demographic metadata was included differed by source and by participant, and the metadata was provided uncurated.

Regarding this clone: Its antigen is unknown. Nothing much larger sits one base from this clone, and base qualities are not available.

Sequences DFQATT (CDR1) and SNEGSKA (CDR2) are obtained from the germline V gene (reference sequence). Clipping removes 3 bases from V and 7 bases from J, with 15 as the unmatched junction base count. From the cysteine up to the phenylalanine, the CDR3 has a length of 16 residues. Of all the DNA, just the CDR3 is kept, 48 bases in frame from base 1. The immunoSEQ Assay, a bias-controlled multiplex PCR, was used to amplify TCRbeta CDR3 regions from genomic DNA. On the authors' methods: Within the assay, amplification of reference gene primers was used to estimate how many nucleated cells each sample contained. To quantify the absolute abundance of each unique TCRbeta CDR3 rearrangement, sequence reads were collapsed and filtered. Productive Simpson clonality was computed per sample as the square root of Simpson's diversity index over productive rearrangements. What TCRdb holds here is the immuneACCESS table cut down to in-frame rearrangements. Part of the clones is not present; checked against another copy, under half of the missing clones reflect an unresolved V gene, and the others are unexplained. V and J calls and clone size are as listed in that table; D and trimming were resolved from the DNA. This sample lists about 210,000 clones; around 90% were detected once. The ten largest clones add up to around 1.5% of the sample.

Collaborating institutions collected whole blood in K2EDTA tubes following their own protocols. For TCRbeta analysis, collaborator samples were shipped as frozen whole blood, as isolated PBMCs, or as DNA extracted from either sample type. This receptor was identified in a man aged 18-30 years with active or convalescent COVID-19. The chain joins TRBV20-1 to TRBJ1-5; 7 central nucleotides agree with TRBD1. Sequenced sample: peripheral blood. The DNA sequence reads TGCAGTGCTAGTGGGCCTGGGCAGGGGGTTGTCCAGCCCCAGCATTTT. It is translated as CSASGPGQGVVQPQHF.